The entry below gives a single T cell receptor beta chain sequence along with its context. Its antigen is currently not known. Nothing much larger sits one base from this clone, and base qualities are not available. The sample belongs to a study of blood T cells in healthy people across ages (dated by TCRdb to the mid-2010s). Regarding the study in general: In model experiments, roughly one uniquely barcoded TCR beta cDNA molecule per two T cells was captured by template switching. Using the same blood draw, the study looked at two additional independent replicas of 1 million unique cDNA reads for two donors, one aged 18 to 30 and the other aged 80 or older. Donors of different ages were randomly distributed across sequencing lanes to avoid experimental bias. The study measured age-related changes in TCR beta repertoire diversity using deep sequencing normalized with unique cDNA molecular identifiers. Donors were grouped into four age groups: young (average about 15 years), middle-aged (39), aged (about 59) and long-lived (approximately 75). The full study reports these points: Compared with the aged group, more naive CD4+ T cells, fewer expanded clones and increased TCR diversity were shown by the long-lived group, suggesting age selection. There was a strong correlation between observed TCR beta diversity and the percentage of naive T cells measured by flow cytometry. Estimates of total diversity based on one million sequenced T cells were regarded as lower bounds and as underestimates. As age increased, observed TCR beta diversity per million T cells dropped in a roughly linear way, and a significant reduction was already evident by age 40. Donor CMV infection status was unknown, potentially confounding age-related changes in expanded clonotypes. Because profiling used bulk unsorted PBMCs, naive and antigen-experienced compartments could not be compared conclusively.

From cysteine to phenylalanine, the CDR3 is 11 amino acids long. CDR3 DNA is the only sequence kept; it has 33 bases, read in frame from the first base. The V end loses 5 bases and the J end loses 12 bases, and a stretch of 13 bases separates them. Per the germline V gene (reference sequence), SEHNR is the CDR1 and FQNEAQ is the CDR2. The method was 5' RACE. Instrument used: Illumina HiSeq 2500. The second PCR ran for about 6 to 11 cycles and used a J-beta primer mix along with a sample-barcoded 5' primer. A unique molecular identifier was introduced onto each TCR beta cDNA molecule by a template-switch 5' adaptor carrying 12 random nucleotides. Each sample yielded at least 2.5 million CDR3-containing paired-end reads. First-strand cDNA synthesis was performed from all RNA using the Mint cDNA synthesis kit, with priming by a TRBC-specific oligonucleotide. All cDNA was treated with uracil-DNA glycosylase and then went through a first 18-cycle PCR with the universal primers M1SS and BC2_uni_R. On the study's bioinformatics: Each sample was normalized by randomly selecting 1 million high-quality reads, each carrying a distinct molecular identifier. Instead of being binned into consensus sequences, reads with shared molecular identifiers were discarded. MiTCR, with a Q25 quality threshold and the strictest error-elimination algorithm, was used for CDR3 identification, clonotype clustering and error correction. Lower-bound total TCR beta diversity was estimated with a nonparametric unseen species model using Euler transformation. TCRdb reanalyzed the raw reads on its own, using fastp at Q25 for trimming and MiXCR for clone calling, and kept in-frame beta chains. Each record represents a unique CDR3 protein, reported with the most common genes and DNA among its rows. In this record, the V and J calls reflect TCRdb's handling and not the investigators' own analysis. This sample gives approximately 900,000 distinct CDR3 sequences in total; 48% of them show up just once. Of the sample, around an eighth is held by the ten largest clones.

The donors were 40 or so Caucasian individuals from Russia, aged about 6 to 100 years, who were systemically healthy. Around 10 milliliters of peripheral blood were collected from each donor into EDTA-treated Vacutainer tubes. Ficoll-Paque density-gradient centrifugation was used to isolate PBMCs, with at least 7 million obtained per sample. Trizol reagent was used to extract total RNA from PBMCs, with at least 6 micrograms per sample. For every donor, an aliquot of PBMCs went through flow cytometry to measure the percentages of naive CD45RAhigh/CD27high T cells. The sequence links TRBV7-9 to TRBJ1-2; there is no confident call for the D gene. The receptor was derived from a man aged 25 to 40 in good health. The sequencing sample was made of blood. The sequence in DNA is TGTGCCAGCAGCCTAATAGAGTCCCACACCTTC. Its translation is CASSLIESHTF.